Reported below is one T cell receptor (beta chain). The antigen is not known. The trim removed 5 bases at V and 9 bases at J, leaving 8 bases unmatched. CDR3 size: 14 residues. From germline, CDR1 is SGHAT and CDR2 FQNNGV. This sample stems from a study of blood T cells in healthy people across ages. Study-level results: Naive CD4+ cells and diversity were both higher in long-lived donors than in aged donors.

With a J-beta primer mix and a sample-barcoded 5' primer, a second PCR ran about 7 to 12 cycles. MiXCR, run by TCRdb on the 5' RACE reads, gives a single entry per CDR3 protein. The sample has about 570,000 distinct CDR3 sequences, 25% to 30% seen once. The chain links TRBV11-2 to TRBJ2-1; 9 bases match TRBD1. Sequencing input: blood. The origin of this receptor is a woman in her seventies in good health. DNA of the CDR3: TGTGCCAGCAGCCTTACAGGGGGCTATGGTGAGCAGTTCTTC. Translating gives CASSLTGGYGEQFF.